One and the same sample provided the 28 T cell receptor beta chains below, sequenced in a study of cytomegalovirus exposure and HLA in healthy donors. PCR was performed using 60 Vbeta and 13 Jbeta primers. TCRdb's copy holds only in-frame clones and misses some; the assay was immunoSEQ multiplex PCR. The sample gives fewer than 75,000 clones, 65% to 85% of which show up once; less than 3.5% is in the top ten. Sample: PBMCs. The receptors here all came from a woman aged 30 to 39 in good health and CMV-seronegative.

The chain is built from TRBV7-2 and TRBJ2-2; no reliable D call. The germline V gene encodes CDR1 SGHTA and CDR2 FQGNSA. The CDR3 loop spans 11 amino acids. V lost 5 bases, J lost 10 bases, and 8 bases lay in between. The CDR3 reads CASSPDTELFF. The CDR3 coding sequence is TGTGCCAGCAGCCCCGACACGGAGCTGTTTTTT.

J is TRBJ1-5 and V is TRBV7-9; TRBD1 agrees at 7 bases. The CDR3 consists of 13 residues. Germline assignment: CDR1 SEHNR and CDR2 FQNEAQ (reference sequence). After removal of 5 bases from V and 5 bases from J, the junction contained 3 bases not matched to a gene. CDR3 DNA sequence: TGTGCCAGCAGCCCACAGGGGCATCAGCCCCAGCATTTT. Translating gives CASSPQGHQPQHF.

This chain joins TRBV2 and TRBJ2-7, with D possibly matching TRBD2 (6 bases). CDR1 and CDR2 (germline): SNHLY, FYNNEI. The CDR3 contains 15 residues. V lost 2 bases to trimming and J lost 0 bases, with 11 bases between them. This CDR3 is CASSERDWSSYEQYV. CDR3 nucleotides: TGTGCCAGCAGTGAACGGGACTGGAGCTCCTACGAGCAGTACGTC.

J is TRBJ2-3 and V is TRBV7-2; no definite D call. The CDR3 has 15 residues. Trimming pared 0 bases from V and 4 bases from J, leaving 11 bases between. Per the germline V gene, CDR1 is SGHTA and CDR2 is FQGNSA. For the CDR3, the DNA is TGTGCCAGCAGCTTAGCGGGCCCTTTGGCAGATACGCAGTATTTT. Its protein is CASSLAGPLADTQYF.

The chain is built from TRBV19 and TRBJ2-1; D gene ambiguous. Germline V gene sequence: CDR1 LNHDA, CDR2 SQIVND (reference sequence). The V end was cut by 11 bases, the J end by 9 bases, with 23 bases between. This CDR3 has 14 amino acids. In DNA, the CDR3 is TGTGCCTGCCGTTTTTCTTATTCAGCAGGTGAGCAGTTCTTC. Its translation is CACRFSYSAGEQFF.

V and J are TRBV27 and TRBJ2-7, with TRBD1 identical over 9 bases. CDR3 length: 13 amino acids. Trimming cost V 5 bases and J 6 bases; bases outside gene matches: 5. Germline CDR1 and CDR2: MNHEY and SMNVEV (reference sequence). CDR3 sequence reads: CASSVGTGTEQYV. The CDR3 DNA is TGTGCCAGCAGTGTAGGGACAGGGACCGAGCAGTACGTC.

This clone was observed a handful of times. The chain links TRBV5-1 to TRBJ1-1, with TRBD1 as a possible D gene (5 bases). The CDR3 sequence is 15 residues long. With 0 bases removed from V and 8 bases from J, the gap between germline ends came to 17 bases. Germline loops: CDR1 SGHRS, CDR2 YFSETQ. The CDR3 DNA follows: TGCGCCAGCAGCTTGGGAGGGGCGGGGGGGTTAGAAGCTTTCTTT. Protein product: CASSLGGAGGLEAFF.

The V gene is TRBV5-1, the J gene TRBJ2-3, with 7 bases identical to TRBD1. The germline V gene has CDR1 SGHRS and CDR2 YFSETQ. CDR3 length: 14 residues. Trimming cost V 5 bases and J 2 bases; bases outside gene matches: 5. In DNA form, the CDR3 reads TGCGCCAGCAGGAGGACAGGATACACAGATACGCAGTATTTT. It yields the protein CASRRTGYTDTQYF.

The chain couples TRBV27 to TRBJ2-1, with D unclear. The V end was cut by 5 bases, the J end by 0 bases, with 11 bases between. CDR1 and CDR2 from the germline V gene are MNHEY and SMNVEV (reference sequence). The CDR3 runs to 15 residues. DNA for the CDR3: TGTGCCAGCAGTCACCGTAGAGGCTCCTACAATGAGCAGTTCTTC. Translated, it gives CASSHRRGSYNEQFF.

The CDR3 DNA reads TGTGCCACCAGCACAGGGTTGTATAGCAATCAGCCCCAGCATTTT. Its translation: CATSTGLYSNQPQHF. V usage is TRBV15 and J usage is TRBJ1-5; a possible D gene is TRBD1 (5 bases). V was pared by 4 bases and J by 0 bases, with 10 bases between. The CDR3 spans 15 residues. Germline lookup yields CDR1 LNHNV and CDR2 YYDKDF (reference sequence). Based on the CDR3 plus reference TRBV15 and TRBJ1-5, the full variable domain is DAMVIQNPRYQVTQFGKPVTLSCSQTLNHNVMYWYQQKSSQAPKLLFHYYDKDFNNEADTPDNFQSRRPNTSFCFLDIRSPGLGDTAMYLCATSTGLYSNQPQHFGDGTRLSIL.

The genes are TRBV5-4 and TRBJ2-5, with 7 positions matching TRBD2. Germline V gene sequence: CDR1 SGHNT, CDR2 YYREEE (reference sequence). The length of the CDR3 is 14 residues. J gave up 5 bases and V 2 bases, and 6 bases lay outside the gene matches. As DNA, the CDR3 is TGTGCCAGCAGCTTTGGCGGGGGTGGGGAGACCCAGTACTTC. Protein: CASSFGGGGETQYF.

The J gene is TRBJ1-5, the V gene TRBV19; no reliable D call. This CDR3 has 14 amino acids. Germline V gives CDR1 LNHDA, CDR2 SQIVND (reference sequence). Trimming left V 7 bases short and J 2 bases short, with 12 bases between. The CDR3 region has the DNA TGTGCCAGTAACCAGGAAGTGGGCAATCAGCCCCAGCATTTT. Its protein is CASNQEVGNQPQHF.

This clone was detected only a few times. The rearrangement joins TRBV2 to TRBJ2-3, with 8 positions matching TRBD1. From germline, CDR1 is SNHLY and CDR2 FYNNEI. The ends lost 4 bases at V and 4 bases at J; junction bases unmatched: 10. This CDR3 comprises 16 residues. The CDR3 reads CASSVTQGAGSDTQYF. The CDR3 bases are TGTGCCAGCAGTGTAACGCAGGGGGCTGGGTCAGATACGCAGTATTTT.

This chain links TRBV5-1 with TRBJ1-1; TRBD1 agrees at 7 bases. The junction had 13 bases not matched to a gene; V was cut back by 6 bases and J by 11 bases. Germline CDR1 is SGHRS and CDR2 is YFSETQ. This CDR3 spans 13 amino acids. The CDR3 spells CASTYEGAPRAFF. The CDR3, as DNA: TGCGCCAGCACCTACGAGGGGGCCCCACGGGCTTTCTTT.

This chain joins TRBV9 and TRBJ2-2, with TRBD1 matching over 7 bases. The CDR3 loop spans 14 amino acids. The V and J ends lost 6 bases and 1 base, in that order; junction bases with no gene match: 3. Germline V gene data show CDR1 as SGDLS and CDR2 as YYNGEE. This chain's CDR3 is CASNRQGNTGELFF. DNA of the CDR3: TGTGCCAGCAACCGACAGGGGAACACCGGGGAGCTGTTTTTT. Together with reference TRBV9 and TRBJ2-2, the CDR3 gives the full variable domain: DSGVTQTPKHLITATGQRVTLRCSPRSGDLSVYWYQQSLDQGLQFLIQYYNGEERAKGNILERFSAQQFPDLHSELNLSSLELGDSALYFCASNRQGNTGELFFGEGSRLTVL.

The rearrangement links TRBV7-9 to TRBJ1-1; TRBD1 matches 12 bases. Germline V gene sequence: CDR1 SEHNR, CDR2 FQNEAQ (reference sequence). Trimming removed 5 bases from V and 3 bases from J; junction bases left unmatched: 7. The CDR3 is made up of 16 amino acids. The CDR3 loop reads CASSVGGDRGHTEAFF. In nucleotides, the CDR3 is TGTGCCAGCAGCGTAGGGGGGGACAGGGGGCACACTGAAGCTTTCTTT.

V gene TRBV2 combines with J gene TRBJ1-4, with 9 positions matching TRBD1. The CDR3 sequence is 16 residues long. Germline V gives CDR1 SNHLY, CDR2 FYNNEI. V shed 6 bases, J shed 1 base, and the junction held 6 bases outside the gene matches. The CDR3 loop is CASSRTGEGTNEKLFF. The CDR3 DNA reads TGTGCCAGCAGCCGGACAGGGGAGGGAACTAATGAAAAACTGTTTTTT.

The chain links TRBV27 to TRBJ2-3, with a tentative D call TRBD1 (6 bases). From germline, CDR1 is MNHEY and CDR2 SMNVEV (reference sequence). The CDR3 runs to 16 residues. V was pared by 3 bases and J by 3 bases, with 16 bases between. The CDR3 DNA sequence: TGTGCCAGCAGTTTTCGAGGCAGGGGTTGGACAGATACGCAGTATTTT. Translating it yields CASSFRGRGWTDTQYF.

The gene calls are TRBV29-1 and TRBJ2-1; D is unresolved. This CDR3 has 10 amino acids. Trimming pared 8 bases from V and 5 bases from J, leaving 7 bases between. From germline, CDR1 is SQVTM and CDR2 ANQGSEA. CDR3 nucleotides: TGCAGCACACGTAACAATGAGCAGTTCTTC. It translates to CSTRNNEQFF.

The rearrangement joins TRBV9 to TRBJ1-2; 8 bases align to TRBD1. Unmatched junction bases numbered 5, after V lost 4 bases and J lost 6 bases. The length of the CDR3 is 13 residues. From germline, CDR1 is SGDLS and CDR2 YYNGEE. CDR3 sequence: CASSLDRGHGYTF. DNA of the CDR3: TGTGCCAGCAGCCTCGACAGGGGACATGGCTACACCTTC.

This chain uses TRBV27 with TRBJ1-6; the match to TRBD1 covers 7 bases. This CDR3 contains 13 residues. J lost 7 bases, V lost 7 bases, and 4 bases had no gene match. Germline values: CDR1 MNHEY, CDR2 SMNVEV (reference sequence). CDR3 nucleotides: TGTGCCAGCAAGGAGACAGGGAATTCACCCCTCCACTTT. Encoded protein: CASKETGNSPLHF.

This chain connects TRBV18 to TRBJ2-3, with 7 bases matching TRBD2. V trimming: 3 bases; J trimming: 5 bases; junction bases outside the gene matches: 11. The CDR3 is 16 residues long. From germline, CDR1 is KGHSH and CDR2 LQKENI. Here the CDR3 DNA reads TGTGCCAGCTCACCCGAGCGGGACCCGAGTAGAGATACGCAGTATTTT. Its translation: CASSPERDPSRDTQYF. Drawing the rest from reference TRBV18 and TRBJ2-3, the complete variable domain is NAGVMQNPRHLVRRRGQEARLRCSPMKGHSHVYWYRQLPEEGLKFMVYLQKENIIDESGMPKERFSAEFPKEGPSILRIQQVVRGDSAAYFCASSPERDPSRDTQYFGPGTRLTVL.

The rearrangement uses TRBV5-1 and TRBJ2-5, with a possible D match to TRBD1 (5 bases). The germline CDR1 and CDR2 sequences are SGHRS and YFSETQ. V lost 2 bases, J lost 4 bases, and 12 bases lay in between. The CDR3 runs 14 residues. CDR3 nucleotides: TGCGCCAGCAGCTTAGACAGTTCGGGAGAGACCCAGTACTTC. Its protein product is CASSLDSSGETQYF.

The gene calls are TRBV30 and TRBJ1-1, with unresolved D. Germline lookup yields CDR1 GTSNPN and CDR2 SVGIG (reference sequence). The CDR3 spans 13 residues. Trimming pared 3 bases from V and 0 bases from J, leaving 8 bases between. The CDR3 nucleotides are TGTGCCTGGAGCAGGCAGATGAACACTGAAGCTTTCTTT. As protein: CAWSRQMNTEAFF.

The chain carries TRBV2 and TRBJ1-1; no clear D. The CDR3 runs to 12 residues. In germline, CDR1 is SNHLY, CDR2 FYNNEI. V lost 5 bases to trimming and J lost 3 bases, with 7 bases between them. The CDR3, as DNA: TGTGCCAGCAGTTACCGGGACACTGAAGCTTTCTTT. Translated, it gives CASSYRDTEAFF.

The rearrangement uses TRBV12-5 and TRBJ1-2, with TRBD1 as a possible D gene (6 bases). The germline V gene encodes CDR1 LGHNT and CDR2 FRNRAP. The CDR3 has 14 amino acids. V was shortened by 5 bases and J by 13 bases, with 23 bases between the two germline ends. CDR3 nucleotide sequence: TGTGCTAGTGGTGCCTCACTCCAAGGGACATCGGGCACCTTC. It encodes CASGASLQGTSGTF.

The chain employs TRBV6-6 and TRBJ2-1; 8 bases line up with TRBD2. V lost 7 bases to trimming and J lost 0 bases; unmatched junction nucleotides: 5. Germline CDR1 reads MNHNY; CDR2 reads SVGAGI (reference sequence). The CDR3 runs 15 residues. CDR3 nucleotide sequence: TGTGCCAGCATCCCGGGAGGGAGCTCCTACAATGAGCAGTTCTTC. It codes for CASIPGGSSYNEQFF.

This clone occurred once. The chain carries TRBV19 and TRBJ1-2; 9 bases match TRBD1. The V and J ends lost 7 bases and 4 bases, in that order; junction bases with no gene match: 10. The germline V gene encodes CDR1 LNHDA and CDR2 SQIVND (reference sequence). CDR3 length: 15 amino acids. CDR3 amino acids: CASTVRTGGAYGYTF. The DNA of the CDR3 is TGTGCCAGTACCGTTCGAACAGGGGGCGCCTATGGCTACACCTTC.